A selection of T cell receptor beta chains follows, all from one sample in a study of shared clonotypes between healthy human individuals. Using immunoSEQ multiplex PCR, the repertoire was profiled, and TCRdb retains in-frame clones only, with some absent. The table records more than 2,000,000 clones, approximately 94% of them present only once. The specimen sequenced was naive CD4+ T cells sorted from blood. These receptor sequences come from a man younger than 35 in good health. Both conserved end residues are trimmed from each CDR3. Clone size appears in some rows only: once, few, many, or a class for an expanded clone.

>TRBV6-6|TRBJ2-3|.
ASSYGAYDTQY
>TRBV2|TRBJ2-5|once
ASSLTSGRVQETQY
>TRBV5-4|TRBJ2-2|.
ASSFTGTSTGELF
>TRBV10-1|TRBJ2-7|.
ASSLGLGIREQY
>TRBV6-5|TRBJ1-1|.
ASSRDSFTEAF
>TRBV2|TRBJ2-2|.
ASTRTGATGELF
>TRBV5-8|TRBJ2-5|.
ASSIGAGPSETQY
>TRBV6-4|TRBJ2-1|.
ASSDSLAGGPSHSYNEQF
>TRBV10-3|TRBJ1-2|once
ATAWDGNYGYT
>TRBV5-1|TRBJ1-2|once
ASSLEAGPNYGYT
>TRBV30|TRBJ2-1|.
AWSVRRLAGTPEQF
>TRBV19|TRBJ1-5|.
ASSIRTDSQPQH
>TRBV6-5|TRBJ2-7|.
ASSSPGLYEQY
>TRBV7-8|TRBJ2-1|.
ASSLGGKSSYNEQF
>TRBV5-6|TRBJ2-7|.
ASSLRTTGWNYEQY
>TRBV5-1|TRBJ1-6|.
ASSFAPKAQQDNSPLH
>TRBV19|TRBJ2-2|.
ASSIGVVANTGELF
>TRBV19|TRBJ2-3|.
ASSLEQGISTDTQY
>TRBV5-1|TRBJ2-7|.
ASGNRISDTVGGREQY
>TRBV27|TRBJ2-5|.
ASSQGGGVQETQY
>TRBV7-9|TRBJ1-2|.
ASHDGNYGYT
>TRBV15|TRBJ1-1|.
ATSRLQTVTNTEAF
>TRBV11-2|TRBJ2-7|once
ASSQVSYEQY
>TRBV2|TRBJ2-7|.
ASRTDGAYEQY
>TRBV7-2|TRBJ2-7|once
ASSMTVVMGQY
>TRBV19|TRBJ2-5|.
ASSPSTAATQY
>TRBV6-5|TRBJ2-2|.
ASIRGRGGELF
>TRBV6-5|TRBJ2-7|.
ASSYSAGSSYEQY
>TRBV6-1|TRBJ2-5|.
ASSDGHPALQETQY
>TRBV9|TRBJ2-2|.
ASSLRGGTNTGELF
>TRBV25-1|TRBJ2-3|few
ASRAGGRDTQY
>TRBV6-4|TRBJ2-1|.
ASSDPRLAGVYNEQF
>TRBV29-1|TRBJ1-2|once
SAGREGNYGYT
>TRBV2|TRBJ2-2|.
ASSEAGNTGELF
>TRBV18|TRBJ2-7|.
ASSPDSFYEQY
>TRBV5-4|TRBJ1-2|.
ASTQDSLNYGYT
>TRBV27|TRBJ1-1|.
ASSFTGNTEAF
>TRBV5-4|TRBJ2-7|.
ASSLEGIGVYEQY
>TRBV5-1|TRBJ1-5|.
ASSRDGRNQPQH
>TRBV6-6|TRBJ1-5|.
ASSRQGNQPQH
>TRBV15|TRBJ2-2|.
ATSSRTGAVTGELF
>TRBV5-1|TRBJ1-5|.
ASSPQPQGGNQPQH
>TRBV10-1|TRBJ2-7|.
ASSEAAGGYEQY
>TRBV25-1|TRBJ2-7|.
ASSTRIPYEQY